This T cell receptor beta chain was sequenced during a study of response to subunit inactivated influenza vaccine. General observations from the study: Each seasonal influenza vaccination, the authors suggested, recruits few new T cells.

From the RT-PCR reads, TCRdb called clonotypes with MiXCR, one entry per CDR3 protein. There are hundreds of thousands of distinct CDR3 sequences in the sample; around 14% occur only once, and approximately 10% lies in the top ten. Comment on this clonotype: Its target is not known.

Germline CDR1 reads SGHTA; CDR2 reads FQGTGA. The CDR3 loop spans 15 amino acids. Trimming left V 4 bases short and J 6 bases short, with 15 bases between. The V call is TRBV7-3, the J call TRBJ2-2; D unclear. The sequence came from a man in his fifties or sixties who received an inactivated influenza vaccine. Material: PBMCs from blood, obtained roughly 13 days after vaccination. CDR3 DNA sequence: TGTGCCAGCAGCTCTCATATGGGATTCCCCGGGGAGCTGTTTTTT. Translating gives CASSSHMGFPGELFF.